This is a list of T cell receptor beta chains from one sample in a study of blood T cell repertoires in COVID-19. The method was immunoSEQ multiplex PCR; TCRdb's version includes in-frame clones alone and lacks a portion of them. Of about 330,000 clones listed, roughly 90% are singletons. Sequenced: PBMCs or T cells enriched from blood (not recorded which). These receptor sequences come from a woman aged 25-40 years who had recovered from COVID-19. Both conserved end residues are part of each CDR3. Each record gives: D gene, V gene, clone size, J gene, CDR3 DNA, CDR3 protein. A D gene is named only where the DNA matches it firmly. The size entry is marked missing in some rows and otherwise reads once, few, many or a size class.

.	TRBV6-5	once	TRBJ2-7	TGTGCCAGCAGTTCGCCAGTCTCCTACGAGCAGTACTTC	CASSSPVSYEQYF
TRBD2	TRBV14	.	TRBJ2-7	TGTGCCAGCAGCCAGGGACTAGCGGGAGTAGAATGGTACGAGCAGTACTTC	CASSQGLAGVEWYEQYF
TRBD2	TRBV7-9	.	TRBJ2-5	TGTGCCAGCAACCTTGGCGGGGGGGCTTTACAAGAGACCCAGTACTTC	CASNLGGGALQETQYF
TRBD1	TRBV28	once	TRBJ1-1	TGTGCCAGCAGTCCCCCGGGACAGGGCGTCACTGAAGCTTTCTTT	CASSPPGQGVTEAFF
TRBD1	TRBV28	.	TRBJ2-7	TGTGCCAGCAGTTTAGGGACAGTGAGGTCCTACGAGCAGTACTTC	CASSLGTVRSYEQYF
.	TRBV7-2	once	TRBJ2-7	TGTGCCAGCAGCTTAGCGGGAGGGGGGCCTGCCTACGAGCAGTACTTC	CASSLAGGGPAYEQYF
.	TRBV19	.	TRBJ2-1	TGTGCCAGTAATGGCTGGAGGGACGGATACAATGAGCAGTTCTTC	CASNGWRDGYNEQFF
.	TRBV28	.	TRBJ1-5	TGTGCCAGCAGTCCACCTGCGAATAGCAATCAGCCCCAGCATTTT	CASSPPANSNQPQHF
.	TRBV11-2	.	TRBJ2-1	TGTGCCAGCAGCTTAGCCAGTCATGAGCAGTTCTTC	CASSLASHEQFF
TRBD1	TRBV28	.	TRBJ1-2	TGTGCCAGCAGCCCGGGACAGAACTATGGCTACACCTTC	CASSPGQNYGYTF
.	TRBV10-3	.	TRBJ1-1	TGTGCCATCAGTGAGTCGATACAGGGCGGCACTGAAGCTTTCTTT	CAISESIQGGTEAFF
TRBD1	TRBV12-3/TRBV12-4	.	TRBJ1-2	TGTGCCAGCAGACTAAGTTACAGGGGCGGCTACACCTTC	CASRLSYRGGYTF
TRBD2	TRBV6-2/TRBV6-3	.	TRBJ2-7	TGTGCCAGCAGTTACTCTCTCGTAGCGGGAAGCTCCTACGAGCAGTACTTC	CASSYSLVAGSSYEQYF
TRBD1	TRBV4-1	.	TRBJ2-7	TGCGCCAGCAGTGACCGGACAGGGGGAGGCGAGCAGTACTTC	CASSDRTGGGEQYF
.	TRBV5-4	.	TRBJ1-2	TGTGCCAGCAGCTTGGGCGGCGGGGTTAACTATGGCTACACCTTC	CASSLGGGVNYGYTF
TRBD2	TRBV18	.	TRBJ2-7	TGTGCCAGCTCAACAAGAGACAGCGGGGGGAGCTCCTACGAGCAGTACTTC	CASSTRDSGGSSYEQYF
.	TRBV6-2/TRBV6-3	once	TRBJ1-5	TGTGCCAGCAGCCTGACAGGAGGATATAGCAATCAGCCCCAGCATTTT	CASSLTGGYSNQPQHF
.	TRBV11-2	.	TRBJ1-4	TGTGCCAGCAGCTCTGACAGCCCGAACGAACTGTTTTTT	CASSSDSPNELFF
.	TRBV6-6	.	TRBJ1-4	TGTGCCAGCAGGGGGGGGGCCTCAACTAATGAAAAACTGTTTTTT	CASRGGASTNEKLFF
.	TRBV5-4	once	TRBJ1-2	TGTGCCAGCAGCTTGCAGGCGGAGGTCTATGGCTACACCTTC	CASSLQAEVYGYTF
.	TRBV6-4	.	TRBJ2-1	TGTGCCAGCAGTGACCGAGCGAGCTCCTACAATGAGCAGTTCTTC	CASSDRASSYNEQFF
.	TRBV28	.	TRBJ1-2	TGTGCCAGCAGTTTATTACCATCAGGGTATGATGGCTACACCTTC	CASSLLPSGYDGYTF
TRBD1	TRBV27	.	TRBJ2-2	TGTGCCAGCAGTTCAACAGGGGGCAGGGTCGGGGAGCTGTTTTTT	CASSSTGGRVGELFF
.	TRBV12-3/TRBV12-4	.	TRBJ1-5	TGTGCCAGCAGTTCCGGGAGCAATCAGCCCCAGCATTTT	CASSSGSNQPQHF
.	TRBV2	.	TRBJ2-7	TGTGCCAGCAATCGAGAGAGCTCCTACGAGCAGTACTTC	CASNRESSYEQYF
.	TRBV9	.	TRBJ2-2	TGTGCCAGCAGGGGCCCCGGGGAGCTGTTTTTT	CASRGPGELFF
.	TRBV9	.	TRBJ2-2	TGTGCCAGCACCACCGTAGGGGCCTCCACCGGGGAGCTGTTTTTT	CASTTVGASTGELFF
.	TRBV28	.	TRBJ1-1	TGTGCCAGCAGTTTTCCGGGGTGGGCTTTCTTT	CASSFPGWAFF